This T cell receptor (beta chain) was documented in a study of CD8+ T cells in alopecia areata. The wider study: Severity of treated patients was scored by affected scalp percentage. Study-wide findings and caveats: Tofacitinib significantly lowered scalp clonality and expanded CD8+ clones among the top 100.

Sequencing used cDNA as its template, made by extracting RNA and reverse transcribing it. Only in-frame clones appear in the TCRdb table, and some are missing; sequencing was by immunoSEQ multiplex PCR. The table has 200,000 or so clones, roughly 50% seen once. The sample's treatment: oral pan-JAK inhibitor, 5-10 mg twice daily. It was from alopecia areata patients that lesional scalp punch biopsies and peripheral blood were collected. As to this clone: Its specificity is not known.

The germline V gene has CDR1 LGHNA and CDR2 YSLEER. The CDR3 runs to 14 residues. Deletions cut 0 bases from V and 5 bases from J, with 10 bases between. The chain links TRBV4-3 to TRBJ2-5; no reliable D call. The starting material was CD4+ T cells sorted from blood, obtained at week 24, from a patient treated with tofacitinib. The receptor was derived from a human donor with alopecia areata. CDR3 DNA: TGCGCCAGCAGCCAAGACCCCGGGTTGGAGACCCAGTACTTC. It translates to CASSQDPGLETQYF.